This entry lists 30 T cell receptor beta chains sequenced from one sample in a study of beta chain features in type 1 diabetes (dated by TCRdb to the late 2010s). Library creation used the immunoSEQ multiplex PCR assay. The entire amount of isolated RNA was reverse transcribed using the High Capacity cDNA Reverse Transcription Kit, so the sequenced TCRB transcripts were expressed ones. TCRdb holds this immuneACCESS table with in-frame rearrangements only. Some clones are missing; in checked studies, unresolved V genes explain under half, and the rest has no known cause. A total of roughly 400,000 clones appear in this sample, more than 13% of them only once. In total, the top ten clones hold approximately 0.019% of the sample. The sample was naive CD4+ T cells from blood. The sample's cell subset or site label, decoded: true naive CD4+ T cells. The receptors stem from a woman aged 18-29 years in good health.

This clone was counted a few times. The rearrangement uses TRBV6-4 and TRBJ2-1; a weak D match, TRBD2 (5 bases). Germline assignment: CDR1 MRHNA and CDR2 SNTAGT. This CDR3 spans 13 amino acids. V was shortened by 2 bases and J by 9 bases, with 11 bases between the two germline ends. Written as DNA, the CDR3 is TGTGCCAGCAGTGACAGGGAAGGAGGTGAGCAGTTCTTC. Translation: CASSDREGGEQFF.

This clone turned up a few times. V gene TRBV9 combines with J gene TRBJ2-1, with 7 bases fitting TRBD2. Germline V CDR1 and CDR2: SGDLS, YYNGEE. The CDR3 is 16 amino acids. The V and J ends lost 2 bases and 4 bases, in that order; junction bases with no gene match: 9. The CDR3 DNA sequence: TGTGCCAGCAGCGTTGGAAGTTCTAGCGGTTACAATGAGCAGTTCTTC. It translates to CASSVGSSSGYNEQFF.

This clone was seen more than once but under ten times. The V and J genes are TRBV28 and TRBJ2-4, with TRBD1 identical over 11 bases. J gave up 1 base and V 4 bases, and 3 bases lay outside the gene matches. This CDR3 is built from 16 residues. From germline, CDR1 is MDHEN and CDR2 SYDVKM. CDR3 residues: CASSSGTGGAKNIQYF. The CDR3 DNA reads TGTGCCAGCAGTTCTGGGACAGGGGGTGCCAAAAACATTCAGTACTTC.

V and J are TRBV5-1 and TRBJ2-3; TRBD2 is a possible D gene (5 bases). Germline lookup yields CDR1 SGHRS and CDR2 YFSETQ. Trimming left V 7 bases short and J 2 bases short, with 11 bases between. The CDR3 is 13 amino acids. The CDR3 nucleotides read TGCGCCAGCCGGCAGGAGGCCACAGATACGCAGTATTTT. It encodes CASRQEATDTQYF.

This rearrangement joins TRBV7-9 to TRBJ1-5; 11 nucleotides agree with TRBD1. The CDR3 runs 14 residues. Per the germline V gene, CDR1 is SEHNR and CDR2 is FQNEAQ (reference sequence). V was pared by 4 bases and J by 5 bases, with 1 base of the junction left unmatched. Here the CDR3 DNA reads TGTGCCAGCAGCTGGGACAGGGGGTATCAGCCCCAGCATTTT. Amino acid sequence: CASSWDRGYQPQHF.

The J gene is TRBJ2-6, the V gene TRBV25-1, with D uncertain. CDR3 length: 16 amino acids. Trimming pared 7 bases from V and 7 bases from J, leaving 20 bases between. Looked up from germline, CDR1 is MGHDK and CDR2 is SYGVNS. CDR3: CASIPTIGEGANVLTF. For the CDR3, the DNA is TGTGCCAGCATCCCAACGATCGGAGAAGGAGCCAACGTCCTGACTTTC. The full variable domain, rest sourced from reference TRBV25-1 and TRBJ2-6, is EADIYQTPRYLVIGTGKKITLECSQTMGHDKMYWYQQDPGMELHLIHYSYGVNSTEKGDLSSESTVSRIRTEHFPLTLESARPSHTSQYLCASIPTIGEGANVLTFGAGSRLTVL.

In this sample, this clone turned up a few times. The rearrangement links TRBV4-1 to TRBJ2-5, with 7 bases matching TRBD1. The trim removed 2 bases at V and 1 base at J, leaving 10 bases unmatched. This CDR3 is built from 17 residues. Germline assignment: CDR1 MGHRA and CDR2 YSYEKL. CDR3 sequence: CASSQTPDRAPQETQYF. CDR3 coding DNA: TGCGCCAGCAGCCAAACCCCCGACAGGGCCCCCCAAGAGACCCAGTACTTC.

In its sample, this clone was seen a few times. This chain uses TRBV2 with TRBJ2-5; the match to TRBD1 covers 9 bases. CDR3 length: 15 residues. CDR1 SNHLY and CDR2 FYNNEI come from the germline V gene. V trimming: 3 bases; J trimming: 7 bases; junction bases outside the gene matches: 9. Written as DNA, the CDR3 is TGTGCCAGCAGTGAGGCGGGGACAGGGCGATGGACCCAGTACTTC. Encoded protein: CASSEAGTGRWTQYF. Using reference TRBV2 and TRBJ2-5 for the parts outside the CDR3, the full variable domain is EPEVTQTPSHQVTQMGQEVILRCVPISNHLYFYWYRQILGQKVEFLVSFYNNEISEKSEIFDDQFSVERPDGSNFTLKIRSTKLEDSAMYFCASSEAGTGRWTQYFGPGTRLLVL.

CDR3 in amino acids: CASSANRGPIGQYF. Here the CDR3 DNA reads TGCGCCAGCAGCGCCAACAGGGGTCCGATCGGGCAGTATTTT. The V call is TRBV5-1, the J call TRBJ2-3; the match to TRBD1 covers 7 bases. The junction had 13 bases not matched to a gene; V was cut back by 4 bases and J by 11 bases. The CDR3 is 14 amino acids. Germline CDR1 SGHRS, CDR2 YFSETQ.

This clone occurred a few times. The V gene is TRBV28, the J gene TRBJ2-5; TRBD2 aligns across 14 bases. The CDR3 is 18 amino acids. Germline trimming cut 2 bases from V and 4 bases from J; bases unmatched to any gene: 9. Germline assignment: CDR1 MDHEN and CDR2 SYDVKM. The CDR3 here is CASSLSRGTSGSGETQYF. CDR3 coding DNA: TGTGCCAGCAGTTTAAGTCGGGGGACTAGCGGGAGTGGAGAGACCCAGTACTTC.

This clone was observed a handful of times. The chain combines TRBV25-1 with TRBJ2-7; weak D call: TRBD1 (5 bases). Per the germline V gene, CDR1 is MGHDK and CDR2 is SYGVNS. CDR3 length: 15 residues. V was cut by 4 bases and J by 4 bases, with 17 bases left in between. CDR3 nucleotides: TGTGCCAGCAGTGGCTTGGGGCAGCAGCGTTACGAGCAGTACTTC. Translated, it gives CASSGLGQQRYEQYF.

The rearrangement uses TRBV9 and TRBJ2-3; a weak D match, TRBD2 (5 bases). V was pared by 4 bases and J by 6 bases, with 12 bases between. Germline CDR1 and CDR2: SGDLS and YYNGEE. This CDR3 contains 13 residues. The CDR3 DNA is TGTGCCAGCAGCTTCCCCCCGGGGGATACGCAGTATTTT. Protein product: CASSFPPGDTQYF.

The sample holds a few counts of this clone. This chain uses TRBV9 with TRBJ2-3, with TRBD2 matching 11 bases. J lost 0 bases, V lost 1 base, and 4 bases had no gene match. This CDR3 spans 17 amino acids. Germline loops: CDR1 SGDLS, CDR2 YYNGEE. The CDR3 bases are TGTGCCAGCAGCGTAACTAGCGGGAGTTATAGCACAGATACGCAGTATTTT. It translates to CASSVTSGSYSTDTQYF.

V is TRBV29-1 and J is TRBJ2-7; TRBD2 aligns across 9 bases. The CDR3 covers 13 residues. J lost 7 bases, V lost 6 bases, and 10 bases had no gene match. Germline CDR1 and CDR2: SQVTM and ANQGSEA. CDR3 coding DNA: TGCAGCGTGGGGGGTCTAGCGGGAAATGAGCAGTACTTC. Its translation: CSVGGLAGNEQYF.

The V and J genes are TRBV9 and TRBJ2-2; D is perhaps TRBD1 (5 bases). Trimming pared 1 base from V and 6 bases from J, leaving 10 bases between. This CDR3 is 14 amino acids long. Germline V lookup: CDR1 SGDLS, CDR2 YYNGEE. The CDR3 sequence is CASSVIPGSGELFF. The CDR3 bases are TGTGCCAGCAGCGTAATCCCAGGGTCCGGGGAGCTGTTTTTT. Based on the CDR3 plus reference TRBV9 and TRBJ2-2, the full variable domain is DSGVTQTPKHLITATGQRVTLRCSPRSGDLSVYWYQQSLDQGLQFLIQYYNGEERAKGNILERFSAQQFPDLHSELNLSSLELGDSALYFCASSVIPGSGELFFGEGSRLTVL.

The chain couples TRBV5-4 to TRBJ1-2, with a possible D match to TRBD1 (6 bases). Germline CDR1 is SGHNT and CDR2 is YYREEE (reference sequence). V lost 4 bases, J lost 8 bases, and 12 bases lay in between. The CDR3 is 12 amino acids. CDR3 in amino acids: CASSPRGGGYTF. CDR3 sequence (DNA): TGTGCCAGCAGCCCGAGGGGGGGAGGCTACACCTTC.

This clone was found a few times. The chain recombines TRBV14 with TRBJ2-2; 11 bases align to TRBD1. The junction had 11 bases not matched to a gene; V was cut back by 3 bases and J by 5 bases. This CDR3 contains 18 residues. Germline V gene data show CDR1 as SGHDN and CDR2 as FVKESK. CDR3 in amino acids: CASSHVRRTGGRTGELFF. The CDR3 DNA reads as TGTGCCAGCAGCCATGTCCGTCGGACAGGGGGCCGAACCGGGGAGCTGTTTTTT.

The chain links TRBV29-1 to TRBJ2-1; 8 nucleotides align to TRBD1. The CDR3 totals 20 residues. The J segment lost 1 base and the V segment lost 7 bases, leaving 24 bases of the junction unmatched. Germline V gene data show CDR1 as SQVTM and CDR2 as ANQGSEA. The CDR3, as DNA: TGCAGCGCCGGCGCCTTGGGCAGGGGGCTTGGAGCCCTATCCTACAATGAGCAGTTCTTC. Its translation is CSAGALGRGLGALSYNEQFF.

The V call is TRBV5-1, the J call TRBJ1-4, with TRBD1 identical over 9 bases. Germline values: CDR1 SGHRS, CDR2 YFSETQ. The CDR3 has 15 amino acids. V trimming: 3 bases; J trimming: 6 bases; junction bases outside the gene matches: 6. The CDR3 reads CASSWGTGTYEKLFF. The CDR3 DNA sequence: TGCGCCAGCAGCTGGGGGACAGGGACCTATGAAAAACTGTTTTTT.

This sequence joins TRBV14 and TRBJ2-1; tentative D call: TRBD2 (5 bases). V was clipped by 1 base and J by 2 bases, with 15 bases between them. The germline V gene encodes CDR1 SGHDN and CDR2 FVKESK. The CDR3 is made up of 17 amino acids. As DNA, the CDR3 is TGTGCCAGCAGCCAAGGTCTAGGACTGGGTGCCTACAATGAGCAGTTCTTC. This gives the protein CASSQGLGLGAYNEQFF.

This clone has just a few counts. The chain couples TRBV21-1 to TRBJ2-6; no DNA check was done on the table's D call, TRBD2. TRBV21-1 is labeled a pseudogene. This CDR3 comprises 22 residues. The CDR3 DNA sequence: TGTGCCAGCAGCAAAGGGCCAGGACGGGATGCCCGGGAGCGCTCTGGGGCCAACGTCCTGACTTTC. The encoded protein is CASSKGPGRDARERSGANVLTF.

This chain uses TRBV28 with TRBJ2-1; TRBD2 matches at 11 bases. The CDR3 runs 17 residues. V lost 3 bases, J lost 9 bases, and 13 bases stayed unmatched. The germline CDR1 and CDR2 sequences are MDHEN and SYDVKM. The chain's CDR3 is CASSFSIASGRSREQFF. The CDR3 bases are TGTGCCAGCAGTTTTTCCATAGCTAGCGGGAGGTCGCGTGAGCAGTTCTTC.

The chain is built from TRBV5-1 and TRBJ2-3; weak D call: TRBD1 (6 bases). In germline, CDR1 is SGHRS, CDR2 YFSETQ. Trimming left V 3 bases short and J 3 bases short, with 17 bases between. There are 16 residues in the CDR3. The DNA for the CDR3 is TGCGCCAGCAGCTCCCGGAAGGGGGTAGGGACAGATACGCAGTATTTT. This translates into CASSSRKGVGTDTQYF. Based on the CDR3 plus reference TRBV5-1 and TRBJ2-3, the full variable domain is KAGVTQTPRYLIKTRGQQVTLSCSPISGHRSVSWYQQTPGQGLQFLFEYFSETQRNKGNFPGRFSGRQFSNSRSEMNVSTLELGDSALYLCASSSRKGVGTDTQYFGPGTRLTVL.

This clone was detected only a few times. Other nucleotide sequences from this sample produce the same CDR3. V is TRBV30 and J is TRBJ2-2, with 12 positions matching TRBD2. This CDR3 is 15 amino acids long. CDR1 GTSNPN and CDR2 SVGIG come from the germline V gene (reference sequence). Trimming removed 0 bases from V and 4 bases from J; junction bases left unmatched: 0. The CDR3 DNA sequence: TGTGCCTGGAGTGTGGGACTAGCGGGCACCGGGGAGCTGTTTTTT. It encodes CAWSVGLAGTGELFF.

The chain uses TRBV2 and TRBJ1-5, with 9 positions matching TRBD1. V trimming: 4 bases; J trimming: 2 bases; junction bases outside the gene matches: 6. The CDR3 is made up of 16 amino acids. Per the germline V gene, CDR1 is SNHLY and CDR2 is FYNNEI. CDR3 DNA sequence: TGTGCCAGCAGTGGGTACAGGGGGCTGGGCAATCAGCCCCAGCATTTT. This sequence encodes CASSGYRGLGNQPQHF.

This chain links TRBV5-1 with TRBJ2-1; the match to TRBD1 covers 7 bases. This CDR3 comprises 15 residues. Germline V CDR1 and CDR2: SGHRS, YFSETQ. V lost 2 bases and J lost 2; bases outside the gene matches: 4. The CDR3 region is CASSFRQGTYNEQFF. Written as DNA, the CDR3 is TGCGCCAGCAGCTTCCGACAGGGAACCTACAATGAGCAGTTCTTC.

V usage is TRBV29-1 and J usage is TRBJ2-3; D is possibly TRBD2 (6 bases). Trimming cost V 0 bases and J 7 bases, with 8 bases left between them. This CDR3 contains 12 residues. CDR1 and CDR2 (germline): SQVTM, ANQGSEA. CDR3 region: CSVEDGSYTQYF. CDR3 in DNA: TGCAGCGTTGAAGACGGGAGCTATACGCAGTATTTT.

This clone occurred a few times. The chain has TRBV10-3 and TRBJ2-2; D is possibly TRBD2 (6 bases). The CDR3 has 17 residues. V shed 8 bases and J shed 0 bases, with 19 bases lying between them. The germline V gene has CDR1 ENHRY and CDR2 SYGVKD. In DNA form, the CDR3 reads TGTGCCATCGGCAACGTTCCGGGACTCCCGAACACCGGGGAGCTGTTTTTT. Amino acids: CAIGNVPGLPNTGELFF.

This clone was detected a few times. The chain couples TRBV18 to TRBJ2-1, with a weak D call TRBD2 (6 bases). This CDR3 comprises 15 residues. The germline V gene encodes CDR1 KGHSH and CDR2 LQKENI. The V end lost 0 bases, the J end lost 8 bases, and 14 bases lay between the germline ends. The CDR3 loop is CASSPPGGRGDEQFF. The CDR3 region has the DNA TGTGCCAGCTCACCACCGGGAGGCCGCGGCGATGAGCAGTTCTTC.

The table lists this clone with a few counts. The chain has TRBV7-8 and TRBJ1-2; 10 bases map to TRBD1. V lost 4 bases to trimming and J lost 3 bases; unmatched junction nucleotides: 8. The CDR3 length is 16 residues. Germline V gene sequence: CDR1 SGHVS, CDR2 FQNEAQ. CDR3 nucleotides: TGTGCCAGCAGCTCCGCTGACAGGGGGCTGGACTATGGCTACACCTTC. Encoded protein: CASSSADRGLDYGYTF.